This T cell receptor (beta chain) comes out of a study of T cell repertoires in cytomegalovirus infection (dated by TCRdb to between 2018 and 2021). In terms of the full investigation: Alongside well-studied HLA-B-restricted epitopes, the peptide stimulations were aimed at recently identified HLA-C-restricted CMV epitopes, whose presentation resists viral immunomodulation. The HLA type of each donor mattered for the analysis, because public TCR beta signatures pointed to carriage of CMV infection along with the matching HLA type.

Per the publication, the treatment or condition label means: in vitro stimulation with specific CMV peptide epitopes to enrich CMV-specific T cells. Trimming removed 2 bases from V and 4 bases from J, leaving 11 bases between the germline ends. The germline V gene yields MDHEN for CDR1 and SYDVKM for CDR2. The CDR3 measures 14 amino acids from cysteine to phenylalanine. CDR3 DNA only is kept here, 42 bases in frame from base 1. Overall study outcomes, separate from this receptor: The ex vivo response was dominated by HLA-C-restricted CMV-specific TCR beta clonotypes, which also provided the single most frequent clonotype in two of eight donors. In both this cohort and an independent cohort of approximately 350 donors, the cumulative frequency of public TCR beta family members distinguished carriers of CMV infection plus the relevant HLA type.

Concerning this clonotype itself: Its antigen has not been determined. There are no base qualities to consult, and no much larger clone falls within one base.

Instrument used: Illumina HiSeq 1500. Using fastp at Q25 and MiXCR, TCRdb reprocessed the public reads and kept productive beta chains. Rows with a matching CDR3 protein are joined into one entry that keeps the most common DNA and genes. Recorded for this sample are 750,000 to 950,000 distinct CDR3 sequences; about 28% of them occurred a single time. The top ten hold around 13% of the sample. This sequence originates from a human donor in good health (CMV status not recorded). Some clones in this sample may be carry-over from other donors' samples. The chain links TRBV28 with TRBJ2-5; no confident D gene assignment can be made. Sequenced here: cultured CD8+ T cells from PBMCs, sampled from culture after CMV antigen stimulation. CDR3 protein: CASSLLWGTETQYF. Here is the DNA: TGTGCCAGCAGTTTACTTTGGGGAACAGAGACCCAGTACTTC.